These 8 T cell receptor beta chains originate from one sample sequenced in a study of blood T cells in healthy people across ages. PCR was performed a second time for roughly 7 to 11 cycles using a sample-barcoded 5' primer and a J-beta primer mix. TCRdb itself ran the 5' RACE reads through MiXCR, one entry per CDR3 protein. The sample holds 660,000 or so distinct CDR3 sequences, under 65% seen once. Source material: blood. Receptor source: a man in his fifties or sixties in good health.

The chain carries TRBV7-9 and TRBJ1-2; the match to TRBD1 covers 12 bases. Trimming at V came to 2 bases and at J to 7 bases, leaving 5 bases not matched to a gene. The CDR3 has 15 amino acids. The germline CDR1 and CDR2 sequences are SEHNR and FQNEAQ (reference sequence). As DNA, the CDR3 is TGTGCCAGCAGCTTAACGGGACAGGGGGCTCTTGGCTACACCTTC. Translated: CASSLTGQGALGYTF.

The chain uses TRBV6-5 and TRBJ1-4, with 7 bases fitting TRBD1. The trim removed 6 bases at V and 3 bases at J, leaving 7 bases unmatched. The CDR3 covers 15 residues. CDR1 and CDR2 (germline): MNHEY, SVGAGI. For the CDR3, the DNA is TGTGCCAGCAGCCAGACAGGGCCCTCTAATGAAAAACTGTTTTTT. Its protein product is CASSQTGPSNEKLFF.

To note about this clonotype: An end of the junction does not agree with germline; a read error may underlie this. The genes are TRBV25-1 and TRBJ1-2; D not resolved. The CDR3 covers 16 residues. The germline V gene encodes CDR1 MGHDK and CDR2 SYGVNS. As DNA, the CDR3 is TGTGCCAAAGAAACTAAACGAAAATTACCTAACTATGGCTTCACCTTC. Translated, it gives CAKETKRKLPNYGFTF.

The J gene is TRBJ2-1, the V gene TRBV3-1; D remains unclear. Germline V gives CDR1 LGHDT, CDR2 YNNKEL (reference sequence). V lost 1 base and J 9 bases, leaving 7 bases between the germline ends. The CDR3 totals 12 residues. DNA for the CDR3: TGTGCCAGCAGCCAAGGCAGGTTTGAGCAGTTCTTC. This codes for CASSQGRFEQFF.

This sequence joins TRBV13 and TRBJ2-1; 10 bases match TRBD2. The CDR3 is 16 residues long. The germline V gene encodes CDR1 PRHDT and CDR2 FYEKMQ (reference sequence). The V gene end was trimmed by 3 bases and the J gene end by 3 bases; junction bases not matched to a gene: 5. This CDR3 is CASSFLGTSDYNEQFF. CDR3 DNA: TGTGCCAGCAGCTTTCTCGGGACTAGCGACTACAATGAGCAGTTCTTC.

The chain couples TRBV5-8 to TRBJ2-1; 8 bases match TRBD1. The CDR3 runs to 15 residues. Germline lookup yields CDR1 SGHTS and CDR2 YDEGEE. V was pared by 4 bases and J by 8 bases, with 11 bases of the junction left unmatched. CDR3 bases: TGTGCCAGCAGCCTCCAGGGGGCTGGGCGGGATGAGCAGTTCTTC. This codes for CASSLQGAGRDEQFF.

CDR3 loop: CASSSTGTIDEQFF. DNA for the CDR3: TGTGCCAGCAGTTCTACAGGGACTATTGATGAGCAGTTCTTC. The chain links TRBV28 to TRBJ2-1; a weak D match, TRBD2 (7 bases). Germline V gives CDR1 MDHEN, CDR2 SYDVKM. V was trimmed by 4 bases and J by 8 bases, leaving 15 bases between them. CDR3 length equals 14 residues.

Here the CDR3 DNA reads TGCGCCAGCAGCGAGGGCAGGGGGATGGAGACCCAGTACTTC. Protein: CASSEGRGMETQYF. This rearrangement joins TRBV5-1 to TRBJ2-5, with 7 bases identical to TRBD1. The V and J ends lost 4 bases and 5 bases, in that order; junction bases with no gene match: 8. The germline V gene has CDR1 SGHRS and CDR2 YFSETQ. The CDR3 is 14 amino acids.